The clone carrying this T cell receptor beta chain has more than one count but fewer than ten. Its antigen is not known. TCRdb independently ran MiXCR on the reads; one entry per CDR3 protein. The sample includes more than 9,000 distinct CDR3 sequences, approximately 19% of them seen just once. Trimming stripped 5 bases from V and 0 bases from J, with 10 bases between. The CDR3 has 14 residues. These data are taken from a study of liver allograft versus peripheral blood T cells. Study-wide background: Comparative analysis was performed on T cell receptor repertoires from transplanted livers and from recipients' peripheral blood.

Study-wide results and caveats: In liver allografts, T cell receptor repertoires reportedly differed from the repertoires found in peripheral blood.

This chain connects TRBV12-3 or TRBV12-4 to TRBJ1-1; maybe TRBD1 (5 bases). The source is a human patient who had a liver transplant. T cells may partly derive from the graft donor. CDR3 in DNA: TGTGCCAGCAGTAGGGACGGAATGAACACTGAAGCTTTCTTT. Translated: CASSRDGMNTEAFF.